The 9 T cell receptor beta chains in this list originate from one sample, sequenced in a study of blood T cell repertoires in COVID-19. Profiling relied on immunoSEQ multiplex PCR, and the TCRdb table lists in-frame clones only, not all of them. The data show about 250,000 clones, with approximately 92% seen just once and roughly 4.8% held by the top ten. Sequenced sample: peripheral blood. The receptors originated from a woman aged 35 to 49 who had recovered from COVID-19.

The chain has TRBV7-2 and TRBJ1-5, with D tentatively TRBD1 (6 bases). Trimming pared 5 bases from V and 0 bases from J, leaving 17 bases between. Germline CDR1 reads SGHTA; CDR2 reads FQGNSA. The CDR3 is made up of 17 amino acids. The CDR3 spells CASSPRGQSFSNQPQHF. CDR3 nucleotide sequence: TGTGCCAGCAGCCCCAGAGGACAGAGTTTTAGCAATCAGCCCCAGCATTTT.

The rearrangement links TRBV6-5 to TRBJ1-1; the match to TRBD1 covers 7 bases. The CDR3 is made up of 14 amino acids. CDR1 and CDR2 from the germline V gene are MNHEY and SVGAGI. V lost 5 bases to trimming and J lost 3 bases; unmatched junction nucleotides: 6. The CDR3 reads CASSNRGGDTEAFF. The CDR3 nucleotides read TGTGCCAGCAGTAACAGGGGTGGGGACACTGAAGCTTTCTTT.

The chain employs TRBV5-1 and TRBJ2-2, with 8 bases identical to TRBD2. The CDR3 is made up of 15 amino acids. The germline V gene has CDR1 SGHRS and CDR2 YFSETQ. Trimming removed 1 base from V and 7 bases from J; junction bases left unmatched: 6. CDR3 nucleotides: TGCGCCAGCAGCTTGCAACTAGCGGCCAGCGGGGAGCTGTTTTTT. This gives the protein CASSLQLAASGELFF. Filled out from reference TRBV5-1 and TRBJ2-2, the complete variable domain reads KAGVTQTPRYLIKTRGQQVTLSCSPISGHRSVSWYQQTPGQGLQFLFEYFSETQRNKGNFPGRFSGRQFSNSRSEMNVSTLELGDSALYLCASSLQLAASGELFFGEGSRLTVL.

The chain recombines TRBV9 with TRBJ1-1; possible D gene TRBD1, 6 bases. The germline gives CDR1 SGDLS, CDR2 YYNGEE. The V end was cut by 2 bases, the J end by 5 bases, with 13 bases between. CDR3 length equals 14 residues. The CDR3 reads CASSVGRGETEAFF. The DNA for the CDR3 is TGTGCCAGCAGCGTTGGCAGGGGAGAAACTGAAGCTTTCTTT.

This chain links TRBV5-1 with TRBJ1-1; maybe TRBD1 (6 bases). V gave up 1 base and J gave up 5 bases, with 12 bases separating them. Germline-derived CDR1 and CDR2 are SGHRS and YFSETQ. The CDR3 covers 14 residues. The CDR3 region is CASSLLRGKTEAFF. CDR3 nucleotides: TGCGCCAGCAGCTTGTTGAGGGGGAAGACTGAAGCTTTCTTT.

V gene TRBV9 combines with J gene TRBJ1-2, with D possibly TRBD1 on 5 matching bases. Germline V gives CDR1 SGDLS, CDR2 YYNGEE. The CDR3 has 14 residues. V lost 2 bases, J lost 2 bases, and 10 bases lay in between. As DNA, the CDR3 is TGTGCCAGCAGCGTTCACCAGGGAAACTATGGCTACACCTTC. This sequence encodes CASSVHQGNYGYTF.

The chain employs TRBV11-3 and TRBJ2-2; 12 bases align to TRBD1. The CDR3 covers 19 residues. Germline CDR1 is SGHNT and CDR2 is YENEEA. V lost 0 bases and J lost 3; bases outside the gene matches: 8. CDR3 in amino acids: CASSLEIGTGGVYTGELFF. The CDR3 bases are TGTGCCAGCAGCTTAGAAATCGGGACAGGGGGCGTTTACACCGGGGAGCTGTTTTTT.

This rearrangement joins TRBV28 to TRBJ2-7, with D possibly matching TRBD2 (6 bases). Germline assignment: CDR1 MDHEN and CDR2 SYDVKM. V lost 11 bases and J 3 bases, leaving 11 bases between the germline ends. The CDR3 spans 11 residues. The chain's CDR3 is CALGGLYEQYF. CDR3 DNA sequence: TGTGCCCTGGGGGGTCTCTACGAGCAGTACTTC.

V usage is TRBV2 and J usage is TRBJ2-7, with 12 bases aligning to TRBD2. The CDR3 is made up of 15 amino acids. The trim removed 7 bases at V and 7 bases at J, leaving 11 bases unmatched. CDR1 and CDR2 from the germline V gene are SNHLY and FYNNEI. The CDR3 sequence: CASKMTSGGRGEQYV. The CDR3, as DNA: TGTGCCAGCAAAATGACTAGCGGGGGACGAGGGGAGCAGTACGTC.